This T cell receptor (beta chain) was identified in a study of blood T cell repertoires in COVID-19. Sequenced by immunoSEQ multiplex PCR; TCRdb stores in-frame clones only, minus some. There are roughly 180,000 clones in the sample; roughly 94% occur only once, and 0.7% to 0.8% lies in the top ten. While infection was still active, Seattle patients were enrolled and then followed longitudinally. Deletions cut 2 bases from V and 4 bases from J, with 12 bases between. Looked up from germline, CDR1 is SQVTM and CDR2 is ANQGSEA. CDR3 length equals 14 residues. The sample was peripheral blood. The origin of this receptor is a man aged 30 to 39 with COVID-19, enrolled during active disease. The chain has TRBV29-1 and TRBJ2-1, with D maybe TRBD1 (6 bases). The CDR3 region is CSVEHRDLYNEQFF. Written as DNA, the CDR3 is TGCAGCGTTGAACACAGGGACCTATACAATGAGCAGTTCTTC.